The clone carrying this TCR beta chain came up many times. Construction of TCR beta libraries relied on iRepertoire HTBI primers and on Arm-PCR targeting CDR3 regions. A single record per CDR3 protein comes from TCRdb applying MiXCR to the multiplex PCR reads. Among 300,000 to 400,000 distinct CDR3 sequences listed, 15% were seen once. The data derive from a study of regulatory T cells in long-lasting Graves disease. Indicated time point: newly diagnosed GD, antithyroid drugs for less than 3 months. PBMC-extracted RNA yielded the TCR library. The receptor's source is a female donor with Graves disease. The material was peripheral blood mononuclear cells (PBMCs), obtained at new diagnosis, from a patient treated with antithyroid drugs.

CDR3 nucleotide sequence: TGTGCCAGCAGCTTTACGTTGACAACCGCAACTAATGAAAAACTGTTTTTT. Its translation is CASSFTLTTATNEKLFF. The chain links TRBV7-9 to TRBJ1-4, with D hard to call. This CDR3 is 17 amino acids long. The germline gives CDR1 SEHNR, CDR2 FQNEAQ (reference sequence). The V gene lost 3 bases and the J gene lost 0 bases, with 14 bases spanning the gap. The full variable domain, rest sourced from reference TRBV7-9 and TRBJ1-4, is DTGVSQNPRHKITKRGQNVTFRCDPISEHNRLYWYRQTLGQGPEFLTYFQNEAQLEKSRLLSDRFSAERPKGSFSTLEIQRTEQGDSAMYLCASSFTLTTATNEKLFFGSGTQLSVL.